Listed here is a single T cell receptor beta chain. The sample belongs to a study of regulatory T cells in long-lasting Graves disease. For the study at large: Newly diagnosed Graves' patients had taken antithyroid drugs under 3 months.

Investigators prepared the TCR beta libraries by applying iRepertoire HTBI primers and Arm-PCR of CDR3 regions. MiXCR, applied by TCRdb to the multiplex PCR reads, yields one record per CDR3 protein. The data show approximately 360,000 distinct CDR3 sequences, 10% to 15% seen once. As for time point: newly diagnosed GD, antithyroid drugs for less than 3 months. From PBMCs, RNA was extracted and then used to make the TCR library. This CDR3 comprises 11 residues. V lost 8 bases to trimming and J lost 16 bases, with 18 bases between them. Germline-derived CDR1 and CDR2 are MNHNS and SASEGT. These data were likewise used in another study, on T cells in Graves' hyperthyroidism and ophthalmopathy.

The TCR originated in a woman aged 18 to 35 with Graves disease. The sample consisted of peripheral blood mononuclear cells (PBMCs), taken at new diagnosis, from a patient treated with antithyroid drugs. The V call is TRBV6-1, the J call TRBJ1-5; D is undetermined. CDR3 sequence reads: CASFDGRAEHF. The CDR3 coding sequence is TGTGCCAGCTTCGATGGACGGGCTGAACATTTT.